This entry lists 23 T cell receptor beta chains sequenced from one sample in a study of sequential checkpoint blockade in melanoma. Indicated treatment: randomized to nivolumab then ipilimumab (arm A) or the reverse (arm B). Repertoires were generated with immunoSEQ multiplex PCR, while TCRdb's copy carries only in-frame clones and drops some. The sample consists of roughly 30,000 clones, approximately 86% of them appearing once. The sequences come from CD8+ T cells sorted from blood (inferred from file names), collected from a patient given nivolumab and ipilimumab in sequence. The receptors here all came from a human donor with melanoma.

The chain links TRBV9 to TRBJ1-2; D not certain. This CDR3 is built from 16 residues. V was cut by 0 bases and J by 4 bases, with 16 bases left in between. CDR1 SGDLS and CDR2 YYNGEE come from the germline V gene. DNA for the CDR3: TGTGCCAGCAGCGTAGGAGGTTCAGTCACGGTCTATGGCTACACCTTC. Residues: CASSVGGSVTVYGYTF.

This chain joins TRBV12-2 and TRBJ1-1; the DNA was not compared with TRBD1, the D call given in the table. TRBV12-2 is assigned pseudogene status. This CDR3 has 17 amino acids. The CDR3 is CASRLGWDTTRNTEAFF. The CDR3 DNA reads TGTGCAAGTCGCTTAGGTTGGGACACCACCCGGAACACTGAAGCTTTCTTT.

A single count supports this clone. This chain connects TRBV29-1 to TRBJ2-7; 7 bases line up with TRBD1. Germline CDR1 is SQVTM and CDR2 is ANQGSEA. V trimming: 4 bases; J trimming: 5 bases; junction bases outside the gene matches: 5. The CDR3 loop spans 12 amino acids. The CDR3 DNA sequence: TGCAGCGTTGCCGGGACAGTCCACGAGCAGTACTTC. This translates into CSVAGTVHEQYF.

The table lists this clone with a few counts. The V gene is TRBV27, the J gene TRBJ2-4, with 10 positions matching TRBD1. CDR3 size: 19 residues. Trimming at V came to 3 bases and at J to 1 base, leaving 12 bases not matched to a gene. CDR1 is MNHEY and CDR2 is SMNVEV in the germline V gene (reference sequence). The CDR3 nucleotides are TGTGCCAGCAGTTTCTCCGGACAGGGGGTAATTGGGGCCAAAAACATTCAGTACTTC. Its protein product is CASSFSGQGVIGAKNIQYF.

V usage is TRBV27 and J usage is TRBJ2-1; TRBD2 matches at 9 bases. The junction had 10 bases not matched to a gene; V was cut back by 5 bases and J by 2 bases. The CDR3 consists of 17 residues. Germline V lookup: CDR1 MNHEY, CDR2 SMNVEV (reference sequence). CDR3 amino acids: CASSPPLAGGPYNEQFF. CDR3 bases: TGTGCCAGCAGTCCCCCCTTGGCGGGGGGGCCCTACAATGAGCAGTTCTTC.

The CDR3 DNA reads as TGCGCCAGCAGCCAGCTGGCCGGGGGGGCTTCCTACGAGCAGTACTTC. Its protein product is CASSQLAGGASYEQYF. The rearrangement links TRBV4-3 to TRBJ2-5, with 8 bases identical to TRBD2. The J call may be faulty, since TRBJ2-7 better matches the DNA end. Germline V lookup: CDR1 LGHNA, CDR2 YSLEER. There are 16 residues in the CDR3.

The rearrangement uses TRBV2 and TRBJ2-7; D is possibly TRBD1 (6 bases). Germline values: CDR1 SNHLY, CDR2 FYNNEI. With 2 bases removed from V and 2 bases from J, the gap between germline ends came to 13 bases. This CDR3 region has 15 residues. The CDR3 sequence: CASSEWDTKTYEQYF. In DNA, the CDR3 is TGTGCCAGCAGTGAATGGGACACAAAAACCTACGAGCAGTACTTC.

This chain uses TRBV5-6 with TRBJ2-1; 13 bases align to TRBD2. Trimming removed 4 bases from V and 8 bases from J; junction bases left unmatched: 6. Germline assignment: CDR1 SGHDT and CDR2 YYEEEE. This CDR3 region has 15 residues. CDR3 DNA sequence: TGTGCCAGCAGCCCGTCACTAGCGGGGGGGCATGAGCAGTTCTTC. Translated: CASSPSLAGGHEQFF. Full variable domain (rest looked up from reference TRBV5-6 and TRBJ2-1): DAGVTQSPTHLIKTRGQQVTLRCSPKSGHDTVSWYQQALGQGPQFIFQYYEEEERQRGNFPDRFSGHQFPNYSSELNVNALLLGDSALYLCASSPSLAGGHEQFFGPGTRLTVL.

CDR3 in amino acids: CASSQVTSGGSWLSGETQYF. In DNA, the CDR3 is TGCGCCAGCAGCCAAGTGACTAGCGGGGGGTCTTGGTTATCCGGAGAGACCCAGTACTTC. This chain joins TRBV4-1 and TRBJ2-5; 13 bases agree with TRBD2. Germline CDR1 is MGHRA and CDR2 is YSYEKL. Unmatched junction bases numbered 15, after V lost 1 base and J lost 4 bases. The CDR3 covers 20 residues.

This chain uses TRBV7-9 with TRBJ2-7, with D possibly matching TRBD1 (5 bases). V dropped 5 bases and J dropped 0 bases, with 14 bases sitting between them. The CDR3 has 15 residues. The V gene's germline CDR1 is SEHNR and CDR2 FQNEAQ (reference sequence). CDR3 region: CASSPPTETSYEQYF. The CDR3 DNA reads as TGTGCCAGCAGCCCCCCGACAGAGACCTCCTACGAGCAGTACTTC.

This chain joins TRBV4-1 and TRBJ1-2, with TRBD1 identical over 8 bases. The ends lost 2 bases at V and 7 bases at J; junction bases unmatched: 12. CDR3 length equals 16 residues. The germline CDR1 and CDR2 sequences are MGHRA and YSYEKL. The CDR3: CASSQSTWTGLGGYTF. The DNA of the CDR3 is TGCGCCAGCAGCCAAAGTACCTGGACAGGGCTTGGTGGCTACACCTTC.

The chain joins TRBV12-2 to TRBJ2-5; the DNA was not compared with TRBD1, the D call given in the table. TRBV12-2 is a known pseudogene. The CDR3 consists of 14 residues. The DNA for the CDR3 is TGTGCAAGTCGCTATGTAGAGGGGGAAGAGACCCAGTACTTC. Its translation: CASRYVEGEETQYF.

This chain joins TRBV25-1 and TRBJ1-2, with 8 bases identical to TRBD1. The CDR3 runs 17 residues. Germline V gene data show CDR1 as MGHDK and CDR2 as SYGVNS. Trimming at V came to 5 bases and at J to 5 bases, leaving 16 bases not matched to a gene. Written as DNA, the CDR3 is TGTGCCAGCAGTACACCCTATAACAGGGGGTCACTATATGGCTACACCTTC. Translation gives CASSTPYNRGSLYGYTF.

J is TRBJ2-1 and V is TRBV7-9; 12 bases fit TRBD1. Germline loops: CDR1 SEHNR, CDR2 FQNEAQ (reference sequence). The CDR3 covers 15 residues. The trim removed 5 bases at V and 6 bases at J, leaving 5 bases unmatched. CDR3 protein: CASSHPGQGANEQFF. The CDR3 region has the DNA TGTGCCAGCAGCCACCCGGGACAGGGGGCCAATGAGCAGTTCTTC.

The rearrangement uses TRBV2 and TRBJ2-5; the match to TRBD2 covers 12 bases. This CDR3 has 19 residues. V lost 6 bases and J lost 0; bases outside the gene matches: 14. Germline V gives CDR1 SNHLY, CDR2 FYNNEI. The CDR3 protein is CASSRNPSRLAGDQETQYF. In DNA, the CDR3 is TGTGCCAGCAGCCGTAATCCTTCTAGACTAGCGGGGGACCAAGAGACCCAGTACTTC. The whole variable domain, remainder taken from reference TRBV2 and TRBJ2-5, is EPEVTQTPSHQVTQMGQEVILRCVPISNHLYFYWYRQILGQKVEFLVSFYNNEISEKSEIFDDQFSVERPDGSNFTLKIRSTKLEDSAMYFCASSRNPSRLAGDQETQYFGPGTRLLVL.

This clone has just a few counts. This sequence joins TRBV4-2 and TRBJ2-7; weak D call: TRBD2 (6 bases). This CDR3 is built from 14 residues. The V end was cut by 4 bases, the J end by 1 base, with 11 bases between. The germline V gene has CDR1 LGHNA and CDR2 YNFKEQ. CDR3 bases: TGTGCCAGCAGCCGAGGACGGGAGTCCTACGAGCAGTACTTC. Translated: CASSRGRESYEQYF.

The chain uses TRBV11-2 and TRBJ2-5, with a possible D match to TRBD2 (6 bases). The CDR3 covers 12 residues. Germline V lookup: CDR1 SGHAT, CDR2 FQNNGV. Trimming stripped 11 bases from V and 0 bases from J, with 10 bases between. The CDR3 loop is CAVGGDQETQYF. DNA for the CDR3: TGTGCCGTCGGCGGGGACCAAGAGACCCAGTACTTC.

The V and J genes are TRBV5-1 and TRBJ2-2; maybe TRBD1 (6 bases). The CDR3 extends over 14 amino acids. Germline CDR1 SGHRS, CDR2 YFSETQ. V lost 0 bases to trimming and J lost 6 bases, with 9 bases between them. The chain's CDR3 is CASSLVQGSGELFF. CDR3 in DNA: TGCGCCAGCAGCTTGGTTCAGGGGTCCGGGGAGCTGTTTTTT.

This clone was observed a single time. The chain is built from TRBV15 and TRBJ1-4; D remains ambiguous. Germline V CDR1 and CDR2: LNHNV, YYDKDF (reference sequence). Trimming took 0 bases from V and 5 from J, leaving 13 bases between them. The CDR3 is 16 amino acids. In DNA, the CDR3 is TGTGCCACCAGCAGAGATGCCGGGGTTATGAATGAAAAACTGTTTTTT. Its protein is CATSRDAGVMNEKLFF.

The rearrangement links TRBV7-9 to TRBJ2-7; TRBD2 might be the D (6 bases). Trimming cost V 5 bases and J 4 bases, with 18 bases left between them. The CDR3 totals 15 residues. Germline values: CDR1 SEHNR, CDR2 FQNEAQ (reference sequence). CDR3 nucleotides: TGTGCCAGCAGCCCTTCGGTGGCTAGCGAATACGAGCAGTACTTC. Translation gives CASSPSVASEYEQYF.

V gene TRBV6-5 combines with J gene TRBJ1-2; D perhaps matches TRBD1 (6 bases). The V gene's germline CDR1 is MNHEY and CDR2 SVGAGI. Trimming removed 2 bases from V and 7 bases from J, with 14 bases in between. The CDR3 consists of 14 residues. CDR3 in amino acids: CASSYREGVSGYTF. CDR3 DNA sequence: TGTGCCAGCAGTTACCGGGAGGGGGTCTCTGGCTACACCTTC.

The V and J genes are TRBV27 and TRBJ2-7; D is possibly TRBD2 (6 bases). The CDR3 has 11 residues. V was shortened by 3 bases and J by 7 bases, with 7 bases between the two germline ends. Germline-derived CDR1 and CDR2 are MNHEY and SMNVEV (reference sequence). The CDR3 spells CASSLAGEQYF. In DNA form, the CDR3 reads TGTGCCAGCAGTTTGGCGGGGGAGCAGTACTTC.

The J gene is TRBJ2-7, the V gene TRBV27; TRBD2 is a possible D gene (6 bases). Germline V lookup: CDR1 MNHEY, CDR2 SMNVEV (reference sequence). This CDR3 spans 14 amino acids. The V and J ends lost 1 base and 3 bases respectively, with 10 bases between them. This CDR3 reads CASSLLGAGYEQYF. The CDR3 nucleotides read TGTGCCAGCAGTTTATTGGGAGCGGGCTACGAGCAGTACTTC.